This T cell receptor (beta chain) derives from a study of naive CD8 T cells in extremely preterm neonates. Study results and limitations: Shared CDR3 nucleotide sequences: preterm about 2.8%, term roughly 0.4%, children about 0.028%, adults 0.01%. Limitations included small sample size and variable preterm productive templates. Preterm neonate repertoires were significantly less rich by iChao1 than others. Preterm CDR3s were shorter than older groups', with fewer N additions and less trimming.

Trimming stripped 2 bases from V and 2 bases from J, with 3 bases between. CDR1 and CDR2 (germline): MNHEY, SVGAGI. This CDR3 has 12 residues. For this clone: Its antigen remains unidentified.

Here immunoSEQ multiplex PCR was the method, and the copy in TCRdb shows in-frame clones only, minus some. The data show about 23,000 clones, approximately 90% seen once. Samples were taken at extremely preterm deliveries at about 23-27 weeks of gestation. Excluded: fetal demise, active maternal HSV, known maternal HIV. The source of this sequence is a boy who was born preterm. Sequenced material: naive CD8+ T cells from cord blood. J is TRBJ1-1 and V is TRBV6-5; D is uncertain. CDR3 sequence (DNA): TGTGCCAGCAGTTACCAAAACACTGAAGCTTTCTTT. Its translation is CASSYQNTEAFF.